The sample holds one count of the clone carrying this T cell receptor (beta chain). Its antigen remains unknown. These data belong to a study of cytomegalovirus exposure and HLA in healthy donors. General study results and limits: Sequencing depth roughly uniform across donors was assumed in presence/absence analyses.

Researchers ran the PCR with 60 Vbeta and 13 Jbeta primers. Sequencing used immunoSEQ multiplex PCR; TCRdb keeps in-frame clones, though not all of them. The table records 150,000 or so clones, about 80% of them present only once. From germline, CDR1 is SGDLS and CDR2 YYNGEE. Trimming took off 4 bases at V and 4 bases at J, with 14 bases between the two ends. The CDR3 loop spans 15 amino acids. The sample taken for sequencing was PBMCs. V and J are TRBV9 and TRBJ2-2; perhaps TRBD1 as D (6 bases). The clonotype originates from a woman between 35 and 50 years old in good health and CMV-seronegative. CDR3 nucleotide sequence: TGTGCCAGCAGCTTTGGGGGCTTGGTCACCGGGGAGCTGTTTTTT. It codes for CASSFGGLVTGELFF.